The rows below give T cell receptor beta chains drawn from one sample of a study of RUNX1 and TCR beta rearrangement in T-cell leukemia. Via MiXCR, TCRdb re-called the PCR reads, giving one row per CDR3 protein. The table records 290 or so distinct CDR3 sequences, 31% of them present only once. Sequenced input: blood. The receptors shown here come from a male donor with T-cell acute lymphoblastic leukemia. The CDR3 runs from the conserved cysteine through the conserved F or W. The D gene is left open where the match is weak. Part of the rows lack a size; the others show once, few, many or a class for expanded clones.

d_call j_call clone_size v_call cdr3_aa cdr3_nt
- TRBJ1-6 medium-sized TRBV23-1 CASSLGVAYNSPLHF TGCGCCAGCAGTCTGGGGGTCGCCTATAATTCACCCCTCCACTTT
TRBD1 TRBJ1-1 - TRBV19 CASSIVTGRNTEAFF TGTGCCAGTAGTATCGTGACAGGGCGGAACACTGAAGCTTTCTTT
- TRBJ1-1 large TRBV6-6 CASSYSGEGGEAFF TGTGCCAGCAGTTACTCGGGGGAGGGGGGTGAAGCTTTCTTT
- TRBJ2-2 many TRBV30 CAWSPPPGELFF TGTGCCTGGAGCCCGCCCCCCGGGGAGCTGTTTTTT
- TRBJ2-7 few TRBV13 CASSSGTESEQYF TGTGCCAGCAGCTCCGGGACCGAGAGCGAGCAGTACTTC
TRBD1 TRBJ2-1 medium-sized TRBV19 CASTRQGPYNEQFF TGTGCCAGTACCAGACAGGGACCTTACAATGAGCAGTTCTTC
- TRBJ2-7 - TRBV10-3 CAISDPGTGKSSSDQSF TGTGCCATCAGTGACCCCGGTACAGGGAAGTCCTCCTCCGATCAGTCCTTC
TRBD2 TRBJ2-1 medium-sized TRBV20-1 CSARPSGSGEQFF TGCAGTGCTAGACCTAGCGGGTCGGGTGAGCAGTTCTTC
TRBD2 TRBJ2-7 - TRBV20-1 CSGGGLAGYEQYF TGCAGTGGCGGTGGACTAGCGGGTTACGAGCAGTACTTC
- TRBJ1-4 - TRBV20-1 CSALPGISEKLFF TGCAGTGCTCTTCCAGGGATAAGTGAAAAACTGTTTTTT
TRBD2 TRBJ2-1 - TRBV7-2 CASSRGGFNDNEQFF TGTGCCAGCAGTCGCGGGGGGTTCAACGACAATGAGCAGTTCTTC
TRBD2 TRBJ2-1 medium-sized TRBV30 CAWSETSGRGFNEQFF TGTGCCTGGAGCGAGACTAGCGGGAGGGGGTTCAATGAGCAGTTCTTC
TRBD2 TRBJ2-1 - TRBV20-1 CSARGLAGAYNEQFF TGCAGTGCTAGAGGGCTAGCGGGGGCTTACAATGAGCAGTTCTTC
- TRBJ1-6 many TRBV6-5 CASSREQEIDSPLHF TGTGCCAGCAGTCGGGAACAGGAGATTGATTCACCCCTCCACTTT
- TRBJ2-1 - TRBV7-2 CASSFGGFEQFF TGTGCCAGCAGCTTTGGGGGGTTCGAGCAGTTCTTC
- TRBJ1-1 - TRBV19 CASSIERPQGRVTEAFF TGTGCCAGTAGTATTGAGCGACCTCAGGGGAGAGTCACTGAAGCTTTCTTT
TRBD1 TRBJ1-2 hyperexpanded TRBV14 CASSLTGAARNYGYTF TGTGCCAGCAGCCTCACAGGGGCCGCCCGAAACTATGGCTACACCTTC
TRBD1 TRBJ2-5 - TRBV11-2 CASSSTGGRETQYF TGTGCCAGCAGCTCTACAGGGGGGAGGGAGACCCAGTACTTC
- TRBJ2-2 medium-sized TRBV5-1 CASSVTGPTGELFF TGCGCCAGCAGCGTAACAGGACCCACCGGGGAGCTGTTTTTT
- TRBJ1-1 - TRBV18 CASSTGSSNTEAFF TGTGCCAGCTCAACCGGGTCGTCGAACACTGAAGCTTTCTTT
TRBD2 TRBJ2-7 few TRBV6-1 CASSELGEGSYEQYF TGTGCCAGCAGTGAGTTGGGGGAGGGCTCCTACGAGCAGTACTTC
TRBD1 TRBJ1-5 medium-sized TRBV3-1 CASSRGQGGGQPQHF TGTGCCAGCAGCCGGGGACAGGGGGGTGGGCAGCCCCAGCATTTT
- TRBJ1-1 medium-sized TRBV6-1 CASSETWQDLGDTEAFF TGTGCCAGCAGTGAAACATGGCAGGATCTAGGCGACACTGAAGCTTTCTTT
TRBD2 TRBJ2-2 medium-sized TRBV6-5 CASSPSGGPWTSGNTGELFF TGTGCCAGCAGTCCGAGTGGGGGGCCATGGACTAGCGGGAACACCGGGGAGCTGTTTTTT
TRBD2 TRBJ2-7 large TRBV20-1 CSAYRTSGGEQYF TGCAGTGCTTATCGGACTAGCGGGGGCGAGCAGTACTTC
- TRBJ1-3 few TRBV27 CASSPAVGSGNTIYF TGTGCCAGCAGTCCCGCCGTAGGGTCTGGAAACACCATATATTTT
- TRBJ2-6 medium-sized TRBV28 CASSSGANVLTF TGTGCCAGCAGCTCTGGGGCCAACGTCCTGACTTTC
TRBD1 TRBJ1-4 medium-sized TRBV4-3 CASSQTSGGDPPNEKLFF TGCGCCAGCAGCCAAACCTCAGGGGGGGACCCTCCTAATGAAAAACTGTTTTTT
TRBD1 TRBJ1-6 medium-sized TRBV6-6 CASSRNLYGTGNTHNSPLHF TGTGCCAGCAGTCGAAACCTATATGGGACAGGCAATACTCATAATTCACCCCTCCACTTT
- TRBJ1-1 - TRBV20-1 CSCWGRTNTEAFF TGCAGCTGTTGGGGGCGGACGAACACTGAAGCTTTCTTT
TRBD1 TRBJ1-6 medium-sized TRBV4-2 CASSQDVGGTGNSPLHF TGTGCCAGCAGCCAAGACGTGGGTGGGACAGGTAATTCACCCCTCCACTTT
- TRBJ1-1 - TRBV19 CNSSIERPQGRVTEAFF TGTAACAGTAGTATTGAGCGACCTCAGGGGAGAGTCACTGAAGCTTTCTTT
TRBD2 TRBJ2-3 - TRBV6-4 CASSDVAGGGTDTQYF TGTGCCAGCAGTGATGTAGCGGGAGGAGGCACAGATACGCAGTATTTT
- TRBJ2-2 - TRBV11-3 CASRHGTNTGELFF TGTGCCAGCAGACATGGGACAAACACCGGGGAGCTGTTTTTT
- TRBJ2-2 - TRBV19 CASSPWASGELFF TGTGCCAGTAGTCCATGGGCCTCCGGGGAGCTGTTTTTT
- TRBJ1-5 large TRBV20-1 CSARVNVNQPQHF TGCAGTGCTAGAGTGAACGTCAATCAGCCCCAGCATTTT
- TRBJ2-7 medium-sized TRBV5-5 CASTPLWDSYEQYF TGTGCCAGCACCCCGTTATGGGATTCCTACGAGCAGTACTTC
- TRBJ2-7 many TRBV7-9 CASSLNDFLGYEQYF TGTGCCAGCAGCTTAAATGACTTCCTGGGGTACGAGCAGTACTTC
TRBD2 TRBJ2-7 medium-sized TRBV4-1 CASSLSGSSGYEQYF TGCGCCAGCAGCCTCAGTGGGTCTAGCGGCTACGAGCAGTACTTC